This note documents a single T cell receptor (beta chain) sequence. From germline, CDR1 is LGHDT and CDR2 YNNKEL (reference sequence). J lost 5 bases, V lost 5 bases, and 9 bases had no gene match. This CDR3 has 15 amino acids. Original methodology: It was from reference gene primer amplification that nucleated cell counts were estimated. Some clones are missing from TCRdb's copy, which holds only in-frame ones; the method was immunoSEQ multiplex PCR. The V and J calls and clone size come from that table; D and trimming were worked out from the DNA. The data show some 530,000 clones, approximately 85% seen once. The data were taken from a study of blood T cell repertoires in COVID-19. Across the whole study: Spain, Italy and the United States supplied samples that represented acute and convalescent COVID-19. From T cells, B-cell-depleted T cells, or PBMCs came the material, which was cDNA or gDNA.

This chain links TRBV3-1 (or the pseudogene TRBV3-2) with TRBJ2-7; 10 nucleotides agree with TRBD1. The clonotype was recovered from a human donor in a cohort sampled during active COVID-19. What was sequenced was peripheral blood. Here the CDR3 reads CASSARDRGGHEQYF. As DNA, the CDR3 is TGTGCCAGCAGCGCCCGGGACAGGGGAGGCCACGAGCAGTACTTC.